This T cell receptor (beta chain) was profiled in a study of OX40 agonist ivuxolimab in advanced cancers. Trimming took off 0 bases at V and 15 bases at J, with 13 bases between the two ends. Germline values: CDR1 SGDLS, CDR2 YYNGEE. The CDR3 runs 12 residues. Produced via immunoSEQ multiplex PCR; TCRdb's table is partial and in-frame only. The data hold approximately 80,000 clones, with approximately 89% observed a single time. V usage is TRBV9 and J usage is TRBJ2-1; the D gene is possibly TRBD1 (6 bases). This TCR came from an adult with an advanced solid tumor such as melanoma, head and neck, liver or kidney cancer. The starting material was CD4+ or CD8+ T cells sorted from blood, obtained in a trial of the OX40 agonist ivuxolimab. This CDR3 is CASSVVGGALFF. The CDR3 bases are TGTGCCAGCAGCGTAGTTGGGGGCGCGCTGTTCTTC.